The clone carrying this TCR beta chain occurred a few times. The sample belongs to a study of blood T cell repertoires in COVID-19. Authors' analysis steps: Quantification of nucleated cells was approximated via reference gene primer amplification. The repertoire was sequenced with immunoSEQ multiplex PCR; TCRdb's copy has only in-frame clones and lacks some. V, J and clone size were drawn from that table, and D and trimming were deduced from the DNA. The data show roughly 150,000 clones, around four fifths seen once. Germline trimming cut 4 bases from V and 8 bases from J; bases unmatched to any gene: 4. Germline assignment: CDR1 SGHTA and CDR2 FQGTGA. The CDR3 loop spans 13 amino acids.

Sequencing used peripheral blood. This TCR was sampled from a man aged 55 to 70 who had recovered from COVID-19. This rearrangement joins TRBV7-3 to TRBJ2-2; 7 bases align to TRBD2. The CDR3 sequence: CASSSRTRGELFF. Written as DNA, the CDR3 is TGTGCCAGCAGCTCCAGGACTAGAGGGGAGCTGTTTTTT.